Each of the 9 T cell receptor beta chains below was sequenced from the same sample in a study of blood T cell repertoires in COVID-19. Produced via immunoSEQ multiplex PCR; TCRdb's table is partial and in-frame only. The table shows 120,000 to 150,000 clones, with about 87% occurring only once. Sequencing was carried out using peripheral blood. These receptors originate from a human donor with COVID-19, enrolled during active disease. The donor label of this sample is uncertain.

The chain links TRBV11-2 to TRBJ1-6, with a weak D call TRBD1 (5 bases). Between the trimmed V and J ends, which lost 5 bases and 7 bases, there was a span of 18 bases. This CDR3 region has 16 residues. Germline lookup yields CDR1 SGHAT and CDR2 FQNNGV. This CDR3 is CASSPLDGGENSPLHF. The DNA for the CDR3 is TGTGCCAGCAGCCCCCTGGACGGGGGTGAGAATTCACCCCTCCACTTT.

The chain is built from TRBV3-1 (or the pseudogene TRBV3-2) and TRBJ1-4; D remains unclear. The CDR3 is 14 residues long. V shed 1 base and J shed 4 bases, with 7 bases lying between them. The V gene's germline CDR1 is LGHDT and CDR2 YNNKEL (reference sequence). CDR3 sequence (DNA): TGTGCCAGCAGCCAAGGAACCTATAATGAAAAACTGTTTTTT. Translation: CASSQGTYNEKLFF.

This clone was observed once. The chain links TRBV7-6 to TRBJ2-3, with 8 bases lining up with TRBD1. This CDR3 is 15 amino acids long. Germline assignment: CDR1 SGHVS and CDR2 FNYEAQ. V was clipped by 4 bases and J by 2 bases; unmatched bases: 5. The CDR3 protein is CASSSQGEVTDTQYF. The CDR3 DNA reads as TGTGCCAGCAGCTCACAGGGGGAGGTCACAGATACGCAGTATTTT.

The CDR3 bases are TGTGCCAGCAGCTTGGCTGCAGGGGGCGATGAAAAACTGTTTTTT. This sequence encodes CASSLAAGGDEKLFF. The chain joins TRBV5-5 to TRBJ1-4; 8 bases fit TRBD1. Germline trimming cut 0 bases from V and 6 bases from J; bases unmatched to any gene: 4. In germline, CDR1 is SGHKS, CDR2 YYEKEE (reference sequence). CDR3 size: 15 residues.

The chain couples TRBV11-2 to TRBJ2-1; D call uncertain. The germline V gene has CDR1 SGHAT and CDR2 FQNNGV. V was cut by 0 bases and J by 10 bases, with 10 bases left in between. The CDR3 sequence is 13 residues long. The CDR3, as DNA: TGTGCCAGCAGCTTAGATCTAAGAGCGGAGCAGTTCTTC. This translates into CASSLDLRAEQFF.

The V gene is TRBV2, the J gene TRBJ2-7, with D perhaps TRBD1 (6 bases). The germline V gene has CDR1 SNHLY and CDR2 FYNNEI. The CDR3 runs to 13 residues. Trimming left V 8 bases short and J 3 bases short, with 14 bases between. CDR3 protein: CASRERDIYEQYF. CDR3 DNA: TGTGCCAGCCGAGAACGGGACATCTACGAGCAGTACTTC.

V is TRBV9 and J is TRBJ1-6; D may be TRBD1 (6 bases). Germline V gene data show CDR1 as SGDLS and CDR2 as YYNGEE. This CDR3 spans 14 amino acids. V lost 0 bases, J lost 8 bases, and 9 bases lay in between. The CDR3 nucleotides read TGTGCCAGCAGCGTAGCCGGGGGGCATTCACCCCTCCACTTT. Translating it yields CASSVAGGHSPLHF. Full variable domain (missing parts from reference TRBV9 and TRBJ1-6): DSGVTQTPKHLITATGQRVTLRCSPRSGDLSVYWYQQSLDQGLQFLIQYYNGEERAKGNILERFSAQQFPDLHSELNLSSLELGDSALYFCASSVAGGHSPLHFGNGTRLTVT.

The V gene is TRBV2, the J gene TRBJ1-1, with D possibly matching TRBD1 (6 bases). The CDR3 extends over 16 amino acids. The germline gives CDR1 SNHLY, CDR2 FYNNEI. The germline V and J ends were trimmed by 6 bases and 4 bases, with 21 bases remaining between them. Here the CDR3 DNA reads TGTGCCAGCAGAGGGGGGGACATCCGGTGGACCACTGAAGCTTTCTTT. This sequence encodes CASRGGDIRWTTEAFF.

CDR3 sequence: CASTRDSYNSPLHF. CDR3 coding DNA: TGTGCCAGCACCCGGGACAGCTATAATTCACCCCTCCACTTT. The J gene is TRBJ1-6, the V gene TRBV2; TRBD1 matches 7 bases. Looked up from germline, CDR1 is SNHLY and CDR2 is FYNNEI. Unmatched junction bases numbered 3, after V lost 7 bases and J lost 3 bases. CDR3 length: 14 residues.